This passage covers 19 T cell receptor beta chains from one sample sequenced in a study of cytotoxic CD8 clonotypes in ibrutinib-treated CLL (dated by TCRdb to the early 2020s). The library was produced with the immunoSEQ multiplex PCR assay. Not all clones reach the TCRdb copy of this immuneACCESS table, which keeps in-frame sequences only. Checked studies attribute under half of the gap to unresolved V genes and leave the rest unexplained. Present in this sample are 190,000 or so clones, around 72% of which were seen just once. The ten largest clones add up to roughly 13% of the sample. Taken with the paper, the label for time point translates to: roughly 2 years on ibrutinib. The material sequenced was PBMCs, taken after 24 months of ibrutinib treatment. These receptors all stem from a human donor with chronic lymphocytic leukemia.

The chain employs TRBV2 and TRBJ2-7; 10 bases align to TRBD2. From germline, CDR1 is SNHLY and CDR2 FYNNEI. Trimming at V came to 6 bases and at J to 6 bases, leaving 17 bases not matched to a gene. The CDR3 contains 17 residues. CDR3 sequence: CASRGTYGLAGGPEQYF. DNA for the CDR3: TGTGCCAGCAGGGGGACTTACGGTTTAGCGGGAGGCCCCGAGCAGTACTTC.

V is TRBV6-5 and J is TRBJ1-5; D is uncertain. Germline V gene lookup returns CDR1 MNHEY and CDR2 SVGAGI. Trimming took 2 bases from V and 6 from J, leaving 5 bases between them. The CDR3 has 12 amino acids. The CDR3 loop is CASSYASQPQHF. CDR3 nucleotides: TGTGCCAGCAGTTACGCCAGTCAGCCCCAGCATTTT.

V and J are TRBV6-4 and TRBJ2-1, with TRBD2 matching 11 bases. J gave up 6 bases and V 3 bases, and 4 bases lay outside the gene matches. This CDR3 contains 15 residues. Germline CDR1 is MRHNA and CDR2 is SNTAGT. The CDR3 protein is CASSELAGVGNEQFF. DNA for the CDR3: TGTGCCAGCAGTGAACTAGCGGGAGTCGGCAATGAGCAGTTCTTC.

This chain joins TRBV13 and TRBJ2-7; TRBD1 agrees at 12 bases. The CDR3 is 17 residues long. Germline trimming cut 7 bases from V and 6 bases from J; bases unmatched to any gene: 16. Germline lookup yields CDR1 PRHDT and CDR2 FYEKMQ (reference sequence). The chain's CDR3 is CASNKYSGTGGAFEQYF. Written as DNA, the CDR3 is TGTGCCAGCAACAAATACTCCGGGACAGGGGGCGCGTTCGAGCAGTACTTC.

This clone was observed once. This chain joins TRBV30 and TRBJ2-5, with D unresolved. Germline CDR1 is GTSNPN and CDR2 is SVGIG (reference sequence). Trimming shortened V by 0 bases and J by 1 base, and 9 bases separated the two germline ends. CDR3 length: 14 amino acids. The CDR3 region has the DNA TGTGCCTGGAGTGTTGTTCTTAGCCAAGAGACCCAGTACTTC. Translating gives CAWSVVLSQETQYF.

The chain combines TRBV10-3 with TRBJ2-1; 13 positions agree with TRBD2. Germline loops: CDR1 ENHRY, CDR2 SYGVKD. V dropped 7 bases and J dropped 6; count of bases not matched to a gene: 6. The CDR3 loop spans 15 amino acids. The chain's CDR3 is CAIKSTSGRANEQFF. CDR3 DNA: TGTGCCATCAAATCTACTAGCGGGAGGGCCAATGAGCAGTTCTTC.

The chain combines TRBV18 with TRBJ1-1; possibly TRBD1 for D (6 bases). Between the trimmed V and J ends, which lost 4 bases and 1 base, there was a span of 13 bases. Germline lookup yields CDR1 KGHSH and CDR2 LQKENI. The CDR3 is 15 residues long. CDR3 sequence (DNA): TGTGCCAGCTCACGGGGGACACGGCGGAACACTGAAGCTTTCTTT. It translates to CASSRGTRRNTEAFF.

The chain uses TRBV7-9 and TRBJ2-5, with D unclear. V was clipped by 7 bases and J by 5 bases, with 11 bases between them. CDR3 length equals 12 residues. Germline CDR1 reads SEHNR; CDR2 reads FQNEAQ (reference sequence). CDR3 loop: CASTFDTETQYF. In nucleotides, the CDR3 is TGTGCCAGCACTTTTGACACGGAGACCCAGTACTTC.

This chain joins TRBV5-1 and TRBJ2-3; D possibly corresponds to TRBD2 (6 bases). Between the trimmed V and J ends, which lost 4 bases and 5 bases, there was a span of 20 bases. Germline V gene data show CDR1 as SGHRS and CDR2 as YFSETQ. CDR3 size: 16 residues. The CDR3 DNA follows: TGCGCCAGCAGCGTAAGGGGAGGCGTGAGAGGAGATACGCAGTATTTT. Amino acid sequence: CASSVRGGVRGDTQYF.

This chain joins TRBV4-1 and TRBJ1-5; 8 bases agree with TRBD1. CDR1 and CDR2 from the germline V gene are MGHRA and YSYEKL. CDR3 length: 15 amino acids. V shed 3 bases, J shed 5 bases, and the junction held 6 bases outside the gene matches. The CDR3 here is CASSHRTGMDQPQHF. The CDR3 bases are TGCGCCAGCAGCCATAGGACAGGGATGGATCAGCCCCAGCATTTT.

The chain is built from TRBV7-2 and TRBJ2-1; 8 positions match TRBD2. Germline values: CDR1 SGHTA, CDR2 FQGNSA. The CDR3 contains 17 residues. V lost 2 bases, J lost 4 bases, and 10 bases stayed unmatched. CDR3 loop: CASSLRSGSSVYNEQFF. Here the CDR3 DNA reads TGTGCCAGCAGCTTACGGAGCGGGAGTTCTGTTTACAATGAGCAGTTCTTC.

CDR3 DNA: TGTGCCAGCAGCCCTTGGAGAGAGCAGTACTTC. This codes for CASSPWREQYF. The rearrangement joins TRBV11-2 to TRBJ2-7, with D unclear. Trimming shortened V by 5 bases and J by 7 bases, and 9 bases separated the two germline ends. CDR1 SGHAT and CDR2 FQNNGV come from the germline V gene. The CDR3 has 11 amino acids.

This chain uses TRBV19 with TRBJ2-4; D unclear. Trimming removed 5 bases at V and 0 bases at J, with 11 bases between. The CDR3 is 15 residues long. The germline gives CDR1 LNHDA, CDR2 SQIVND (reference sequence). The CDR3 here is CASSSYQLAKNIQYF. The CDR3 nucleotides are TGTGCCAGTAGTTCGTATCAACTAGCCAAAAACATTCAGTACTTC.

This chain joins TRBV10-3 and TRBJ2-7, with TRBD2 matching 12 bases. Germline V gives CDR1 ENHRY, CDR2 SYGVKD. V shed 10 bases and J 4 bases; nucleotides not matched to a gene: 8. This CDR3 is 14 amino acids long. In nucleotides, the CDR3 is TGTGCCAGACTAGCGGGAGATAGAGCGTACGAGCAGTACTTC. It encodes CARLAGDRAYEQYF.

This sequence joins TRBV29-1 and TRBJ2-7; TRBD1 is a possible D gene (5 bases). Trimming pared 1 base from V and 3 bases from J, leaving 16 bases between. The CDR3 is 15 residues long. Per the germline V gene, CDR1 is SQVTM and CDR2 is ANQGSEA. CDR3 loop: CSVEGAGYGDYEQYF. The CDR3 region has the DNA TGCAGCGTTGAAGGGGCAGGGTATGGGGACTACGAGCAGTACTTC.

This sequence joins TRBV6-5 and TRBJ2-5; D gene unclear. Germline V gene sequence: CDR1 MNHEY, CDR2 SVGAGI. CDR3 length equals 14 residues. Trimming took off 0 bases at V and 7 bases at J, with 12 bases between the two ends. CDR3 sequence: CASSYSFEFGTQYF. CDR3 nucleotides: TGTGCCAGCAGTTACTCGTTCGAGTTCGGGACCCAGTACTTC.

This chain uses TRBV10-3 with TRBJ1-1, with D unclear. This CDR3 has 15 amino acids. Trimming left V 0 bases short and J 3 bases short, with 11 bases between. Germline CDR1 is ENHRY and CDR2 is SYGVKD. The CDR3 DNA follows: TGTGCCATCAGTGAGTCGCGAGTTAAGGACACTGAAGCTTTCTTT. Amino acid sequence: CAISESRVKDTEAFF.

This clone is a singleton in its sample. The rearrangement joins TRBV29-1 to TRBJ2-1; TRBD2 matches 8 bases. The germline V gene has CDR1 SQVTM and CDR2 ANQGSEA. V lost 0 bases to trimming and J lost 2 bases; unmatched junction nucleotides: 6. This CDR3 has 16 amino acids. CDR3 in amino acids: CSVEDFSGGTYNEQFF. The DNA for the CDR3 is TGCAGCGTTGAAGATTTTTCGGGAGGGACCTACAATGAGCAGTTCTTC.

The J gene is TRBJ2-7, the V gene TRBV7-9, with 11 bases matching TRBD1. V gave up 4 bases and J gave up 2 bases; unmatched junction bases: 1. This CDR3 is 14 amino acids long. Germline CDR1 and CDR2: SEHNR and FQNEAQ (reference sequence). CDR3 sequence: CASSWTGGTYEQYF. The CDR3 DNA sequence: TGTGCCAGCAGCTGGACAGGGGGCACCTACGAGCAGTACTTC.